These 26 T cell receptor beta chains were all obtained from the same sample, sequenced in a study of neoadjuvant anti-PD-1 for oral cavity cancer. Documented time point: after neoadjuvant nivolumab, at surgical resection. Profiling relied on immunoSEQ multiplex PCR, and the TCRdb table lists in-frame clones only, not all of them. The sample yields around 10,000 clones, around 60% seen once. The starting material was tumor tissue, obtained after nivolumab (anti-PD-1) treatment. The source of these receptors is a person aged 35-79 years with oral cavity squamous cell carcinoma.

Here the CDR3 reads CASSTGAGEKLFF. The CDR3 DNA reads as TGTGCCAGCAGTACAGGGGCGGGTGAAAAACTGTTTTTT. V is TRBV28 and J is TRBJ1-4; 7 bases match TRBD1. V shed 5 bases and J 7 bases; nucleotides not matched to a gene: 4. The CDR3 extends over 13 amino acids. From germline, CDR1 is MDHEN and CDR2 SYDVKM. The entire variable domain, with the rest obtained from reference TRBV28 and TRBJ1-4, is as follows: DVKVTQSSRYLVKRTGEKVFLECVQDMDHENMFWYRQDPGLGLRLIYFSYDVKMKEKGDIPEGYSVSREKKERFSLILESASTNQTSMYLCASSTGAGEKLFFGSGTQLSVL.

The V gene is TRBV20-1, the J gene TRBJ2-1; D is uncertain. The V gene lost 1 base and the J gene lost 5 bases, with 3 bases spanning the gap. Germline CDR1 DFQATT, CDR2 SNEGSKA (reference sequence). This CDR3 spans 11 amino acids. CDR3 region: CSARGDNEQFF. The CDR3 region has the DNA TGCAGTGCTAGAGGGGACAATGAGCAGTTCTTC.

This clone was counted a few times. The rearrangement links TRBV6-1 to TRBJ1-3, with 7 bases aligning to TRBD1. The CDR3 contains 17 residues. The junction had 10 bases not matched to a gene; V was cut back by 4 bases and J by 1 base. CDR1 and CDR2 (germline): MNHNS, SASEGT. In DNA form, the CDR3 reads TGTGCCAGCAGTGGATACAGGGGAATGGTGTCTGGAAACACCATATATTTT. Its protein product is CASSGYRGMVSGNTIYF.

Remarks on this clone: One end of the junction is discordant with germline, which a read error may explain. This chain connects TRBV6-5 to TRBJ1-4; D is unclear. This CDR3 is 13 amino acids long. Germline V gene lookup returns CDR1 MNHEY and CDR2 SVGAGI. CDR3 residues: CASSLREAETLFF. CDR3 coding DNA: TGTGCCAGCAGTCTTCGGGAGGCTGAAACACTGTTTTTT.

This clone has just a few counts. The chain employs TRBV5-8 and TRBJ1-2; 7 bases line up with TRBD1. With V trimmed by 0 bases and J by 7 bases, 6 bases remained unmatched. There are 14 residues in the CDR3. The germline V gene encodes CDR1 SGHTS and CDR2 YDEGEE. The DNA of the CDR3 is TGTGCCAGCAGCTTGGAGCAGGGGGTGGGTGGCTACACCTTC. Translation: CASSLEQGVGGYTF.

The rearrangement links TRBV9 to TRBJ1-1, with TRBD1 as a possible D gene (6 bases). The CDR3 is 14 amino acids. Germline lookup yields CDR1 SGDLS and CDR2 YYNGEE. V was trimmed by 3 bases and J by 5 bases, leaving 14 bases between them. The DNA for the CDR3 is TGTGCCAGCAGCGCCGGACGGGGGCGGACTGAAGCTTTCTTT. It encodes CASSAGRGRTEAFF.

The chain joins TRBV5-1 to TRBJ2-2; D is perhaps TRBD1 or TRBD2 (6 bases each). From germline, CDR1 is SGHRS and CDR2 YFSETQ. This CDR3 has 15 amino acids. Trimming pared 6 bases from V and 4 bases from J, leaving 16 bases between. CDR3 amino acids: CASNVEGGFTGELFF. As DNA, the CDR3 is TGCGCCAGCAACGTGGAGGGGGGTTTCACCGGGGAGCTGTTTTTT.

This clone turned up a few times. V gene TRBV4-1 combines with J gene TRBJ2-4; unclear D gene. V gave up 0 bases and J gave up 6 bases, with 6 bases separating them. Germline loops: CDR1 MGHRA, CDR2 YSYEKL. The CDR3 contains 13 residues. The CDR3 nucleotides are TGCGCCAGCAGCCAAGATCTAGGAAACATTCAGTACTTC. Translating gives CASSQDLGNIQYF.

This clone has only one observation. The chain recombines TRBV7-9 with TRBJ2-6; D is undetermined. The CDR3 sequence is 17 residues long. Germline lookup yields CDR1 SEHNR and CDR2 FQNEAQ (reference sequence). Deletions cut 1 base from V and 3 bases from J, with 13 bases between. CDR3 in DNA: TGTGCCAGCAGCTTAGAGTCCGGCGTTCTTGGGGCCAACGTCCTGACTTTC. This translates into CASSLESGVLGANVLTF.

This rearrangement joins TRBV5-1 to TRBJ1-4; D not certain. With 3 bases removed from V and 11 bases from J, the gap between germline ends came to 20 bases. The CDR3 loop spans 15 amino acids. Germline values: CDR1 SGHRS, CDR2 YFSETQ. CDR3 DNA sequence: TGCGCCAGCAGCTCATCTCCTGCGGACGGAGGGAAACTGTTTTTT. Its translation: CASSSSPADGGKLFF.

The gene calls are TRBV10-3 and TRBJ2-7; possible D gene TRBD2, 6 bases. In germline, CDR1 is ENHRY, CDR2 SYGVKD. This CDR3 region has 19 residues. Trimming removed 4 bases from V and 4 bases from J, with 29 bases in between. The CDR3 is CAISGGTRETSRREYEQYF. The CDR3, as DNA: TGTGCCATCAGTGGAGGGACCAGGGAGACGAGTAGGAGGGAATACGAGCAGTACTTC.

The chain recombines TRBV23-1 with TRBJ1-4; the D gene is possibly TRBD1 (5 bases). TRBV23-1 belongs to the ORF category, with a function that is uncertain. The V end was cut by 8 bases, the J end by 2 bases, with 15 bases between. The CDR3 runs 15 residues. The CDR3 bases are TGCGCCAGCTCTCGGGGGGAATCGACTAATGAAAAACTGTTTTTT. Its protein product is CASSRGESTNEKLFF.

This rearrangement joins TRBV19 to TRBJ2-7; the match to TRBD2 covers 10 bases. This CDR3 is built from 14 residues. The germline V gene encodes CDR1 LNHDA and CDR2 SQIVND (reference sequence). J was trimmed by 6 bases and V by 5 bases; bases with no gene match: 7. DNA of the CDR3: TGTGCCAGTAGTCTGGCTAGCGGGAGAGGCGAGCAGTACTTC. It codes for CASSLASGRGEQYF.

J is TRBJ2-1 and V is TRBV11-2; D uncertain. Trimming took off 4 bases at V and 5 bases at J, with 15 bases between the two ends. This CDR3 is built from 15 residues. Germline loops: CDR1 SGHAT, CDR2 FQNNGV. As DNA, the CDR3 is TGTGCCAGCAGCTCAGTGGGCCGTCTTAACAATGAGCAGTTCTTC. It encodes CASSSVGRLNNEQFF.

The chain combines TRBV6-1 with TRBJ2-7; D is unclear. Germline assignment: CDR1 MNHNS and CDR2 SASEGT. Trimming removed 6 bases from V and 0 bases from J, with 9 bases in between. The CDR3 is 13 amino acids. The CDR3 is CASSRDLSYEQYF. CDR3 bases: TGTGCCAGCAGCCGCGACCTCTCCTACGAGCAGTACTTC.

The chain employs TRBV18 and TRBJ2-7, with D unresolved. Trimming removed 0 bases at V and 0 bases at J, with 6 bases between. The germline V gene has CDR1 KGHSH and CDR2 LQKENI. This CDR3 contains 14 residues. DNA of the CDR3: TGTGCCAGCTCACCACCTGACTTCTCCTACGAGCAGTACTTC. This sequence encodes CASSPPDFSYEQYF.

This clone appeared a few times. The chain uses TRBV18 and TRBJ2-6; D is possibly TRBD1 (6 bases). This CDR3 comprises 15 residues. CDR1 and CDR2 from the germline V gene are KGHSH and LQKENI. With 5 bases removed from V and 2 bases from J, the gap between germline ends came to 10 bases. The CDR3 sequence: CASSSRDTGANVLTF. The CDR3, as DNA: TGTGCCAGCTCATCCCGGGACACTGGGGCCAACGTCCTGACTTTC.

This chain links TRBV15 with TRBJ2-1; 7 nucleotides align to TRBD2. The V and J ends lost 0 bases and 4 bases, in that order; junction bases with no gene match: 3. Germline V gene sequence: CDR1 LNHNV, CDR2 YYDKDF (reference sequence). The CDR3 consists of 15 residues. CDR3 sequence reads: CATSRDEGGYNEQFF. CDR3 in DNA: TGTGCCACCAGCAGAGATGAGGGAGGGTACAATGAGCAGTTCTTC.

This clone has only one observation. The chain recombines TRBV7-2 with TRBJ2-6; TRBD1 might be the D (6 bases). V lost 4 bases and J 0 bases, leaving 7 bases between the germline ends. The CDR3 is made up of 15 amino acids. Germline lookup yields CDR1 SGHTA and CDR2 FQGNSA. The CDR3 spells CASSSRGSGANVLTF. In nucleotides, the CDR3 is TGTGCCAGCAGCTCCAGGGGCTCTGGGGCCAACGTCCTGACTTTC.

This sequence joins TRBV29-1 and TRBJ2-5; D is possibly TRBD1 or TRBD2 (6 bases each). The CDR3 loop spans 13 amino acids. CDR1 is SQVTM and CDR2 is ANQGSEA in the germline V gene. The V end was cut by 3 bases, the J end by 3 bases, with 11 bases between. CDR3 DNA: TGCAGCGTTGACAGGGGAGGAGAAGAGACCCAGTACTTC. Protein sequence: CSVDRGGEETQYF.

J is TRBJ1-2 and V is TRBV27; D perhaps matches TRBD1 (6 bases). Germline V gene lookup returns CDR1 MNHEY and CDR2 SMNVEV (reference sequence). The CDR3 has 14 residues. Trimming cost V 2 bases and J 13 bases, with 20 bases left between them. For the CDR3, the DNA is TGTGCCAGCAGTTTAATTCCGCAGGGGCAGACTCCCACCTTC. It is translated as CASSLIPQGQTPTF.

There are a few counts of this clone. This chain connects TRBV19 to TRBJ2-3; 8 bases fit TRBD2. J lost 2 bases, V lost 4 bases, and 11 bases had no gene match. This CDR3 region has 17 residues. The germline V gene encodes CDR1 LNHDA and CDR2 SQIVND (reference sequence). CDR3 DNA: TGTGCCAGTAGTAGTAGGAGCGGGGGACTCCTCACAGATACGCAGTATTTT. Its protein product is CASSSRSGGLLTDTQYF.

The gene calls are TRBV7-9 and TRBJ2-1; D tentatively fits TRBD1 or TRBD2 (6 bases each). The length of the CDR3 is 18 residues. The V gene lost 0 bases and the J gene lost 4 bases, with 19 bases spanning the gap. Looked up from germline, CDR1 is SEHNR and CDR2 is FQNEAQ (reference sequence). In nucleotides, the CDR3 is TGTGCCAGCAGCTTAGCAGGGGGTTGGGGAGGTAATTACAATGAGCAGTTCTTC. It translates to CASSLAGGWGGNYNEQFF.

The chain is built from TRBV6-1 and TRBJ2-5, with 7 bases identical to TRBD2. The CDR3 is 13 amino acids. V shed 4 bases and J 5 bases; nucleotides not matched to a gene: 4. From germline, CDR1 is MNHNS and CDR2 SASEGT. Here the CDR3 reads CASSVRGGETQYF. CDR3 sequence (DNA): TGTGCCAGCAGTGTCCGGGGAGGGGAGACCCAGTACTTC.

This chain connects TRBV5-4 to TRBJ2-5; TRBD2 is a possible D gene (6 bases). Deletions cut 4 bases from V and 5 bases from J, with 18 bases between. Germline assignment: CDR1 SGHNT and CDR2 YYREEE (reference sequence). The CDR3 runs 15 residues. In DNA, the CDR3 is TGTGCCAGCAGCCCCCGCTTGGGGGGAGAGGAGACCCAGTACTTC. Translating gives CASSPRLGGEETQYF.

The V gene is TRBV7-9, the J gene TRBJ1-2; tentative D call: TRBD1 (5 bases). Trimming cost V 5 bases and J 8 bases, with 18 bases left between them. Germline V gene sequence: CDR1 SEHNR, CDR2 FQNEAQ (reference sequence). This CDR3 has 14 amino acids. CDR3 region: CASSPPGRGEGYTF. The CDR3, as DNA: TGTGCCAGCAGCCCCCCGGGGAGGGGTGAAGGCTACACCTTC.